This TCR beta chain was profiled in a study of blood T cell repertoires in COVID-19. About the research overall: Collection of acute and convalescent COVID-19 samples took place in the United States, Italy and Spain.

Details on this clone: The same CDR3 also results from other DNA sequences found in this sample.

V was clipped by 5 bases and J by 11 bases; unmatched bases: 7. The CDR3 has 12 amino acids. CDR1 is KGHDR, CDR2 SFDVKD, per germline. Per the original methods: Amplification with reference gene primers provided the estimates of nucleated cell counts. Only in-frame clones appear in the TCRdb table, and some are missing; sequencing was by immunoSEQ multiplex PCR. V and J calls and clone size come straight from that table; D and trimming were deduced from the DNA. This sample has fewer than 150,000 clones, with approximately 81% found just once. The sequence came from a man in his forties with acute or convalescent COVID-19. Sequencing used peripheral blood. This chain connects TRBV24-1 to TRBJ1-1, with TRBD1 matching over 7 bases. The CDR3 region has the DNA TGTGCCACCAGTGCCCCGGGGACAGAGGCTTTCTTT. Encoded protein: CATSAPGTEAFF.